This T cell receptor (beta chain) originates from a study of T cell repertoires in cytomegalovirus infection (dated by TCRdb to about 2019). General notes on the study: Because public TCR beta signatures pointed to carriage of CMV infection together with the matching HLA type, the HLA type of each donor mattered for the analysis. What the authors observed across the whole study: Cumulative frequency of public TCR beta family members discriminated carriers of CMV infection plus the relevant HLA type in this cohort and an independent roughly 320-donor cohort. In the ex vivo response, HLA-C-restricted CMV-specific TCR beta clonotypes were dominant, and in two of eight donors the single most frequent clonotype came from this HLA-C-restricted group.

This clonotype showed up many times. The antigen this receptor binds is unknown. No base qualities exist here, and no much larger clone lies one base off it. Trimming removed 5 bases from V and 5 bases from J; the gene matches leave 10 bases unexplained. The germline V gene specifies SNHLY as CDR1 and FYNNEI as CDR2. Including cysteine and phenylalanine, the CDR3 has 15 amino acids. The entry retains the CDR3 DNA only, 45 bases that are in frame from base 1. TCRdb records Illumina HiSeq 1500 as the sequencer. TCRdb redid the processing of the public reads, applying fastp at Q25 and MiXCR, and retained in-frame beta chains. Under each unique CDR3 protein, matching rows form one entry showing the most common genes and DNA. The sample profile shows 630,000 or so distinct CDR3 sequences; more than 20% of them were found once. The biggest ten clones account for 6.5% to 10% of the sample.

The clonotype comes from a human donor in good health (CMV status not recorded). Some clones in this sample may be carry-over from other donors' samples. What was sequenced was CD8+ T cells from PBMCs. Rearrangement joined TRBV2 to TRBJ2-7; TRBD1 matches 9 bases in the middle. CDR3 protein: CASSRKGQGPHEQYF. The nucleotides are TGTGCCAGCAGTCGGAAGGGACAGGGACCCCACGAGCAGTACTTC.